This paragraph covers one T cell receptor beta chain sequence. The data are from a study of blood T cell repertoires in COVID-19. Study information: Samples taken during acute and convalescent COVID-19 were collected in the United States, Italy and Spain. The analysed material was cDNA or gDNA that came from T cells, B-cell-depleted T cells, or PBMCs.

TCRdb's copy holds only in-frame clones and misses some; the assay was immunoSEQ multiplex PCR. The data hold some 140,000 clones, with about 79% observed a single time. This CDR3 comprises 15 residues. Trimming cost V 5 bases and J 5 bases; bases outside gene matches: 9. Germline V gene sequence: CDR1 MGHRA, CDR2 YSYEKL. The chain employs TRBV4-1 and TRBJ1-1; 9 positions match TRBD1. The sample comprised peripheral blood. The receptor was derived from a woman older than 75 with acute or convalescent COVID-19. CDR3 protein: CASSAGPTGGTEAFF. The CDR3 region has the DNA TGCGCCAGCAGCGCAGGCCCGACAGGGGGGACTGAAGCTTTCTTT.